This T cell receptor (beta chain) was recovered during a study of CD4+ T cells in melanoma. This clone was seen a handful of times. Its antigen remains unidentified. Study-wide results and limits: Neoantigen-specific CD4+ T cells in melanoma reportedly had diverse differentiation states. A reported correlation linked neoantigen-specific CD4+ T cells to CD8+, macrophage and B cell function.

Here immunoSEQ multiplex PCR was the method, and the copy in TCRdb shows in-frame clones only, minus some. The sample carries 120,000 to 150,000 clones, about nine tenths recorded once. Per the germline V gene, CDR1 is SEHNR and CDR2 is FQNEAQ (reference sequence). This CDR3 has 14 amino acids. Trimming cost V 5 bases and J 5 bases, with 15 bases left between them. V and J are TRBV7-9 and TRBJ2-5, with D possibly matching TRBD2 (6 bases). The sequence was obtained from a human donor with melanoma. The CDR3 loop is CASSTGGSGETQYF. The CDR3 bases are TGTGCCAGCAGCACCGGGGGTTCTGGGGAGACCCAGTACTTC.